The 18 T cell receptor beta chains listed next were all sequenced from one sample in a study of T-cell reconstitution after alpha-beta-depleted transplantation in children. Unique molecular identifiers were used in preparing the TCRbeta library. One entry per CDR3 protein results from TCRdb running MiXCR on the PCR reads. Among roughly 90,000 distinct CDR3 sequences listed, about 12% were seen once. This specimen was PBMCs from the stem cell graft donor, taken from the stem cell graft. These receptor sequences come from a human donor who donated a stem cell graft to a child with inherited bone marrow failure.

This clonotype was seen many times. This chain connects TRBV20-1 to TRBJ2-3; no reliable D call. This CDR3 is built from 13 residues. CDR1 is DFQATT, CDR2 SNEGSKA, per germline (reference sequence). V was shortened by 3 bases and J by 1 base, with 8 bases between the two germline ends. As DNA, the CDR3 is TGCAGTGCTAGTAACCGCCGCACAGATACGCAGTATTTT. It encodes CSASNRRTDTQYF.

The chain has TRBV30 and TRBJ2-1; possible D gene TRBD1, 5 bases. This CDR3 is built from 14 residues. The germline gives CDR1 GTSNPN, CDR2 SVGIG (reference sequence). The V end lost 3 bases, the J end lost 2 bases, and 11 bases lay between the germline ends. This chain's CDR3 is CAWSRAVPYNEQFF. The CDR3 coding sequence is TGTGCCTGGAGCAGGGCTGTACCCTACAATGAGCAGTTCTTC. The full variable domain, with the rest looked up from reference TRBV30 and TRBJ2-1, is SQTIHQWPATLVQPVGSPLSLECTVEGTSNPNLYWYRQAAGRGLQLLFYSVGIGQISSEVPQNLSASRPQDRQFILSSKKLLLSDSGFYLCAWSRAVPYNEQFFGPGTRLTVL.

There are many counts of this clonotype. This chain joins TRBV7-9 and TRBJ1-1, with 9 positions matching TRBD1. J lost 9 bases, V lost 6 bases, and 11 bases had no gene match. The CDR3 loop spans 14 amino acids. The germline CDR1 and CDR2 sequences are SEHNR and FQNEAQ (reference sequence). The CDR3, as DNA: TGTGCCAGCAGTTCCTCCGTGGGGACAGGGAAAGCTTTCTTT. Its translation is CASSSSVGTGKAFF.

This clonotype has ten or more counts. The chain recombines TRBV25-1 with TRBJ2-1; 12 bases align to TRBD2. The germline V gene encodes CDR1 MGHDK and CDR2 SYGVNS. V shed 1 base, J shed 7 bases, and the junction held 5 bases outside the gene matches. This CDR3 has 16 residues. CDR3 DNA: TGTGCCAGCAGTGAATTAGGGCTAGCGGGAGGGAATGAGCAGTTCTTC. Translating it yields CASSELGLAGGNEQFF.

In this sample, this clonotype turned up many times. The chain recombines TRBV12-3 or TRBV12-4 with TRBJ1-6, with no clear D. Trimming removed 3 bases at V and 10 bases at J, with 13 bases between. The CDR3 runs 14 residues. CDR3 amino acids: CASSFGSPASPLHF. CDR3 nucleotide sequence: TGTGCCAGCAGTTTCGGATCTCCGGCATCACCCCTCCACTTT.

This clonotype was observed many times. CDR3 loop: CASTRTSEHYEQYF. As DNA, the CDR3 is TGTGCCAGCACCCGGACTAGCGAACACTACGAGCAGTACTTC. The V call is TRBV7-2, the J call TRBJ2-7; 9 bases are shared with TRBD2. Trimming at V came to 7 bases and at J to 3 bases, leaving 7 bases not matched to a gene. Germline CDR1 and CDR2: SGHTA and FQGNSA. This CDR3 contains 14 residues.

This clonotype was seen ten or more times. This chain uses TRBV7-2 with TRBJ2-7; D gene unclear. Germline lookup yields CDR1 SGHTA and CDR2 FQGNSA. Trimming removed 1 base at V and 9 bases at J, with 10 bases between. The CDR3 length is 12 residues. CDR3 loop: CASSLEGNRQYF. The DNA of the CDR3 is TGTGCCAGCAGCTTAGAGGGCAACCGGCAGTACTTC.

This clonotype has a count of ten or more. The chain combines TRBV6-5 with TRBJ2-2; tentative D call: TRBD2 (7 bases). This CDR3 is built from 16 residues. Germline V CDR1 and CDR2: MNHEY, SVGAGI. Trimming removed 0 bases at V and 6 bases at J, with 14 bases between. The CDR3 sequence: CASSYSGGGASGELFF. CDR3 DNA: TGTGCCAGCAGTTACTCGGGTGGGGGGGCCTCCGGGGAGCTGTTTTTT.

This clonotype has ten or more counts. V gene TRBV10-3 combines with J gene TRBJ1-6; TRBD1 aligns across 10 bases. The CDR3 consists of 16 residues. The germline gives CDR1 ENHRY, CDR2 SYGVKD. Trimming cost V 0 bases and J 8 bases; bases outside gene matches: 4. In DNA form, the CDR3 reads TGTGCCATCAGTGAGTCTTCGACAGGGGGCTATTCACCCCTCCACTTT. Translated, it gives CAISESSTGGYSPLHF.

This clonotype was recorded many times. The CDR3 loop is CASSSSDRQQPQHF. CDR3 in DNA: TGTGCCAGCAGCTCTTCAGACAGGCAACAGCCCCAGCATTTT. This chain joins TRBV7-2 and TRBJ1-5; tentatively, D is TRBD1 (6 bases). CDR3 length: 14 amino acids. Germline CDR1 SGHTA, CDR2 FQGNSA. The ends were cut back, 4 bases at V and 7 bases at J, with 14 bases in the middle.

The sample holds many counts of this clonotype. CDR3 sequence reads: CASSPDSSYEQYF. The CDR3, as DNA: TGTGCCAGCAGCCCTGACTCCTCCTACGAGCAGTACTTC. The V and J genes are TRBV4-2 and TRBJ2-7; D ambiguous. Trimming removed 4 bases from V and 0 bases from J, with 7 bases in between. The CDR3 is 13 residues long. Germline-derived CDR1 and CDR2 are LGHNA and YNFKEQ.

This chain joins TRBV7-9 and TRBJ2-6; 7 bases match TRBD1. The CDR3 consists of 15 residues. Germline CDR1 is SEHNR and CDR2 is FQNEAQ (reference sequence). Trimming cost V 8 bases and J 2 bases; bases outside gene matches: 6. The CDR3 reads CASDLQGAGANVLTF. CDR3 nucleotide sequence: TGTGCCAGCGACCTCCAGGGGGCTGGGGCCAACGTCCTGACTTTC.

There are many counts of this clonotype. The chain recombines TRBV5-6 with TRBJ1-4; 9 bases line up with TRBD1. V was clipped by 7 bases and J by 5 bases; unmatched bases: 3. The CDR3 is made up of 13 amino acids. CDR1 is SGHDT, CDR2 YYEEEE, per germline. CDR3 residues: CASGDRANEKLFF. CDR3 nucleotide sequence: TGTGCCAGCGGGGACAGGGCCAATGAAAAACTGTTTTTT.

This clonotype has at least ten counts. This chain joins TRBV7-2 and TRBJ2-2; the D gene is possibly TRBD2 (6 bases). The V gene's germline CDR1 is SGHTA and CDR2 FQGNSA. Trimming pared 0 bases from V and 6 bases from J, leaving 14 bases between. CDR3 size: 16 residues. The CDR3 DNA follows: TGTGCCAGCAGCTTAGCAGGCAGTTCGGGGGCCGGGGAGCTGTTTTTT. The encoded protein is CASSLAGSSGAGELFF.

This clonotype was seen only a few times. This chain uses TRBV7-2 with TRBJ1-1, with D unresolved. CDR3 length equals 13 residues. The ends were cut back, 3 bases at V and 3 bases at J, with 8 bases in the middle. CDR1 and CDR2 (germline): SGHTA, FQGNSA. In DNA form, the CDR3 reads TGTGCCAGCAGCTTCGGCACGTACACTGAAGCTTTCTTT. Its protein product is CASSFGTYTEAFF.

This chain joins TRBV7-2 and TRBJ1-1, with unresolved D. Germline CDR1 SGHTA, CDR2 FQGNSA. The ends were cut back, 1 base at V and 4 bases at J, with 10 bases in the middle. The CDR3 contains 14 residues. The CDR3 DNA reads TGTGCCAGCAGCTTAGAGGGCGGAATCACTGAAGCTTTCTTT. Translating gives CASSLEGGITEAFF. Together with reference TRBV7-2 and TRBJ1-1, the CDR3 gives the full variable domain: GAGVSQSPSNKVTEKGKDVELRCDPISGHTALYWYRQSLGQGLEFLIYFQGNSAPDKSGLPSDRFSAERTGGSVSTLTIQRTQQEDSAVYLCASSLEGGITEAFFGQGTRLTVV.

Ten or more counts support this clonotype. The chain recombines TRBV7-2 with TRBJ1-5; D unclear. The CDR3 sequence is 13 residues long. V lost 1 base and J lost 7, with 8 bases in between. The germline gives CDR1 SGHTA, CDR2 FQGNSA. The CDR3 nucleotides read TGTGCCAGCAGCTTAGAGAGGGAACAGCCCCAGCATTTT. Protein sequence: CASSLEREQPQHF.

This clonotype was recorded a few times. This chain joins TRBV25-1 and TRBJ2-1; D not resolved. The V and J ends lost 3 bases and 9 bases respectively, with 15 bases between them. The CDR3 consists of 14 residues. The germline gives CDR1 MGHDK, CDR2 SYGVNS. CDR3 loop: CASSDSQRVGEQFF. The DNA for the CDR3 is TGTGCCAGCAGTGATTCCCAACGGGTTGGTGAGCAGTTCTTC.